A single sample gave rise to the 14 T cell receptor beta chains below, sequenced in a study of blood T cell repertoires in COVID-19. This table comes from immunoSEQ multiplex PCR, and its TCRdb copy is limited to in-frame clones, with some not included. The sample has some 190,000 clones, over 75% seen once; the top ten hold over 2.5%. The sequenced sample consisted of peripheral blood. These receptors were taken from a man in his 60s with acute or convalescent COVID-19.

The rearrangement joins TRBV5-1 to TRBJ2-2; 7 bases are shared with TRBD2. This CDR3 comprises 16 residues. Germline lookup yields CDR1 SGHRS and CDR2 YFSETQ. The junction had 9 bases not matched to a gene; V was cut back by 2 bases and J by 5 bases. The chain's CDR3 is CASSFIGGGRTGELFF. CDR3 in DNA: TGCGCCAGCAGCTTCATTGGCGGGGGACGAACCGGGGAGCTGTTTTTT.

The J gene is TRBJ2-1, the V gene TRBV5-4; tentative D call: TRBD1 (5 bases). Germline CDR1 and CDR2: SGHNT and YYREEE (reference sequence). V was shortened by 2 bases and J by 4 bases, with 13 bases between the two germline ends. The CDR3 totals 15 residues. The CDR3 protein is CASSLSQGPYNEQFF. The CDR3 bases are TGTGCCAGCAGCTTAAGCCAGGGTCCTTACAATGAGCAGTTCTTC. Full variable domain (rest looked up from reference TRBV5-4 and TRBJ2-1): ETGVTQSPTHLIKTRGQQVTLRCSSQSGHNTVSWYQQALGQGPQFIFQYYREEENGRGNFPPRFSGLQFPNYSSELNVNALELDDSALYLCASSLSQGPYNEQFFGPGTRLTVL.

In this sample, this clone turned up a few times. The rearrangement links TRBV28 to TRBJ1-5; D is unresolved. This CDR3 comprises 13 residues. Germline CDR1 and CDR2: MDHEN and SYDVKM. The ends were cut back, 5 bases at V and 4 bases at J, with 9 bases in the middle. The CDR3 nucleotides are TGTGCCAGCAGTCTAGCGGGAAATCAGCCCCAGCATTTT. Translation: CASSLAGNQPQHF.

The chain couples TRBV19 to TRBJ2-1; the D gene is possibly TRBD2 (6 bases). The germline V and J ends were trimmed by 3 bases and 0 bases, with 12 bases remaining between them. The CDR3 has 16 amino acids. From germline, CDR1 is LNHDA and CDR2 SQIVND (reference sequence). The chain's CDR3 is CASSMWDWSSYNEQFF. The CDR3 region has the DNA TGTGCCAGTAGTATGTGGGACTGGAGCTCCTACAATGAGCAGTTCTTC.

The chain recombines TRBV4-2 with TRBJ2-7; D is possibly TRBD2 (6 bases). Trimming pared 0 bases from V and 5 bases from J, leaving 14 bases between. The CDR3 length is 15 residues. CDR1 is LGHNA, CDR2 YNFKEQ, per germline. This CDR3 reads CASSQDRGGYDEQYF. The DNA for the CDR3 is TGTGCCAGCAGCCAAGATCGCGGAGGGTACGACGAGCAGTACTTC.

V usage is TRBV5-8 and J usage is TRBJ2-7; tentatively, D is TRBD2 (5 bases). This CDR3 has 13 amino acids. With 5 bases removed from V and 7 bases from J, the gap between germline ends came to 16 bases. CDR1 is SGHTS and CDR2 is YDEGEE in the germline V gene. The CDR3 DNA is TGTGCCAGCAGAGGAGGACGATACGTGGAGCAGTACTTC. This sequence encodes CASRGGRYVEQYF.

This chain connects TRBV5-4 to TRBJ2-3; 11 nucleotides agree with TRBD2. The ends lost 4 bases at V and 0 bases at J; junction bases unmatched: 4. Germline V gives CDR1 SGHNT, CDR2 YYREEE (reference sequence). There are 16 residues in the CDR3. The CDR3 sequence is CASSTRTSGSTDTQYF. In nucleotides, the CDR3 is TGTGCCAGCAGCACTAGGACTAGCGGGAGCACAGATACGCAGTATTTT.

The chain couples TRBV4-1 to TRBJ2-2; no definite D call. Germline CDR1 MGHRA, CDR2 YSYEKL. The CDR3 totals 13 residues. Trimming removed 0 bases from V and 8 bases from J, with 7 bases in between. This chain's CDR3 is CASSQDIVGELFF. Here the CDR3 DNA reads TGCGCCAGCAGCCAAGATATAGTGGGGGAGCTGTTTTTT.

The V gene is TRBV4-1, the J gene TRBJ2-2; D is possibly TRBD2 (6 bases). V was cut by 1 base and J by 5 bases, with 8 bases left in between. The CDR3 covers 14 residues. Germline-derived CDR1 and CDR2 are MGHRA and YSYEKL. CDR3: CASSQARGTGELFF. Written as DNA, the CDR3 is TGCGCCAGCAGCCAAGCGCGGGGAACCGGGGAGCTGTTTTTT.

This clone was counted between two and nine times. The rearrangement links TRBV7-2 to TRBJ1-1; TRBD1 agrees at 9 bases. Germline V gene data show CDR1 as SGHTA and CDR2 as FQGNSA. J was trimmed by 1 base and V by 6 bases; bases with no gene match: 6. This CDR3 contains 15 residues. DNA for the CDR3: TGTGCCAGCAGTCAGCCGGGACAGGGGAACACTGAAGCTTTCTTT. This encodes CASSQPGQGNTEAFF.

About this clone itself: Within the sample, other DNA sequences also encode this same CDR3. The chain joins TRBV28 to TRBJ1-2; 10 positions match TRBD1. V trimming: 6 bases; J trimming: 3 bases; junction bases outside the gene matches: 4. Germline CDR1 and CDR2: MDHEN and SYDVKM. The CDR3 length is 14 residues. The CDR3 DNA reads TGTGCCAGCAGCCGGGACAGGGGAGACTATGGCTACACCTTC. Amino acid sequence: CASSRDRGDYGYTF.

This chain links TRBV6-5 with TRBJ2-2, with D unclear. Germline assignment: CDR1 MNHEY and CDR2 SVGAGI. There are 14 residues in the CDR3. Trimming pared 7 bases from V and 1 base from J, leaving 10 bases between. The CDR3 sequence: CASTVSENTGELFF. The CDR3 DNA follows: TGTGCCAGCACAGTGAGCGAGAACACCGGGGAGCTGTTTTTT.

The chain joins TRBV7-3 to TRBJ2-1, with TRBD2 matching 8 bases. The V segment lost 5 bases and the J segment 7 bases; nucleotides outside the gene matches: 7. CDR3 size: 14 residues. Germline CDR1 and CDR2: SGHTA and FQGTGA. CDR3 sequence reads: CASSPRVAGNEQFF. The CDR3 coding sequence is TGTGCCAGCAGCCCGCGGGTAGCGGGAAATGAGCAGTTCTTC.

The chain carries TRBV5-1 and TRBJ2-5; 14 nucleotides align to TRBD2. V shed 4 bases, J shed 4 bases, and the junction held 12 bases outside the gene matches. There are 18 residues in the CDR3. Germline V gene lookup returns CDR1 SGHRS and CDR2 YFSETQ. CDR3 DNA sequence: TGCGCCAGCAGCAAAGGGACTAGCGGGGGACGGGGAGTAGAGACCCAGTACTTC. Its translation: CASSKGTSGGRGVETQYF. Using reference TRBV5-1 and TRBJ2-5 for the parts outside the CDR3, the full variable domain is KAGVTQTPRYLIKTRGQQVTLSCSPISGHRSVSWYQQTPGQGLQFLFEYFSETQRNKGNFPGRFSGRQFSNSRSEMNVSTLELGDSALYLCASSKGTSGGRGVETQYFGPGTRLLVL.